A single sample is the source of the 26 T cell receptor beta chains below, sequenced in a study of cytomegalovirus exposure and HLA in healthy donors. The primer mix had 60 Vbeta and 13 Jbeta primers. Using immunoSEQ multiplex PCR, the repertoire was profiled, and TCRdb retains in-frame clones only, with some absent. The sample includes some 150,000 clones, approximately 80% of them seen just once. The source material was PBMCs. The source of these receptors is a man aged 25-45 years in good health and CMV-seropositive.

This chain links TRBV29-1 with TRBJ2-5; the match to TRBD1 covers 9 bases. This CDR3 region has 12 residues. Per the germline V gene, CDR1 is SQVTM and CDR2 is ANQGSEA. After removal of 6 bases from V and 5 bases from J, the junction contained 4 bases not matched to a gene. The CDR3 loop is CSVLGQGETQYF. The DNA of the CDR3 is TGCAGCGTCCTGGGACAGGGTGAGACCCAGTACTTC.

The chain joins TRBV19 to TRBJ2-3; TRBD2 matches 8 bases. The V gene end was trimmed by 6 bases and the J gene end by 1 base; junction bases not matched to a gene: 3. CDR3 length equals 14 residues. Germline V CDR1 and CDR2: LNHDA, SQIVND (reference sequence). The CDR3 nucleotides read TGTGCCAGTAGATGGCGGGGGGGCACAGATACGCAGTATTTT. Amino acids: CASRWRGGTDTQYF.

Comment on this clone: The identical CDR3 is also encoded by other nucleotide sequences in the sample. The chain has TRBV5-1 and TRBJ2-1; 9 bases fit TRBD2. Losses at the gene ends were 0 bases for V and 7 bases for J; bases not matched to a gene: 8. The CDR3 contains 16 residues. Germline assignment: CDR1 SGHRS and CDR2 YFSETQ. CDR3 nucleotides: TGCGCCAGCAGCTTGGAGGCGGGGGGGCCTGGGAATGAGCAGTTCTTC. Translating it yields CASSLEAGGPGNEQFF.

V usage is TRBV28 and J usage is TRBJ2-2, with a weak D call TRBD1 (6 bases). This CDR3 has 15 amino acids. The V and J ends lost 7 bases and 2 bases respectively, with 14 bases between them. Per the germline V gene, CDR1 is MDHEN and CDR2 is SYDVKM. CDR3 in DNA: TGTGCCAGCACCCAGGGGATCTTTAACACCGGGGAGCTGTTTTTT. Translated, it gives CASTQGIFNTGELFF.

The chain combines TRBV18 with TRBJ1-5; no reliable D call. V dropped 2 bases and J dropped 2 bases, with 13 bases sitting between them. The CDR3 runs to 16 residues. Germline V gene lookup returns CDR1 KGHSH and CDR2 LQKENI. CDR3 coding DNA: TGTGCCAGCTCACCAGACTCCCCCACTGGCAATCAGCCCCAGCATTTT. Amino acids: CASSPDSPTGNQPQHF.

The gene calls are TRBV30 and TRBJ2-3; tentatively, D is TRBD2 (6 bases). The CDR3 extends over 15 amino acids. CDR1 is GTSNPN and CDR2 is SVGIG in the germline V gene (reference sequence). Trimming cost V 3 bases and J 1 base, with 14 bases left between them. As DNA, the CDR3 is TGTGCCTGGAGACCTCCGGGAGCGGGCACAGATACGCAGTATTTT. This sequence encodes CAWRPPGAGTDTQYF.

This chain links TRBV7-3 with TRBJ2-3; 7 bases are a match to TRBD2. This CDR3 contains 15 residues. Per the germline V gene, CDR1 is SGHTA and CDR2 is FQGTGA. V lost 1 base and J lost 4; bases outside the gene matches: 5. CDR3 region: CASSLIPSGADTQYF. CDR3 DNA sequence: TGTGCCAGCAGCTTAATACCTAGCGGCGCAGATACGCAGTATTTT.

In nucleotides, the CDR3 is TGTGCCAGCAGTTACTCGTACAGGGCGGACTACGAGCAGTACTTC. It codes for CASSYSYRADYEQYF. The genes are TRBV6-5 and TRBJ2-7, with D possibly being TRBD1 (6 bases). This CDR3 region has 15 residues. CDR1 is MNHEY, CDR2 SVGAGI, per germline. The germline V and J ends were trimmed by 0 bases and 3 bases, with 12 bases remaining between them.

In this sample, this clone turned up once. The V call is TRBV7-3, the J call TRBJ2-1, with unresolved D. V lost 5 bases and J lost 0, with 14 bases in between. This CDR3 region has 16 residues. Germline V lookup: CDR1 SGHTA, CDR2 FQGTGA. The CDR3, as DNA: TGTGCCAGCAGCGACCCGGGTGTCAGCTCCTACAATGAGCAGTTCTTC. Residues: CASSDPGVSSYNEQFF.

V is TRBV6-1 and J is TRBJ1-1; 7 nucleotides match TRBD1. The CDR3 loop spans 14 amino acids. Germline CDR1 MNHNS, CDR2 SASEGT. Losses at the gene ends were 6 bases for V and 5 bases for J; bases not matched to a gene: 9. The CDR3 DNA is TGTGCCAGCAGATTAACGACAGGGCGGACTGAAGCTTTCTTT. It specifies CASRLTTGRTEAFF.

This chain connects TRBV28 to TRBJ2-7; possibly TRBD2 for D (6 bases). The ends were cut back, 4 bases at V and 3 bases at J, with 13 bases in the middle. The length of the CDR3 is 14 residues. Per germline, CDR1 MDHEN and CDR2 SYDVKM. The CDR3 nucleotides read TGTGCCAGCAGTTCCTCGGGACTGAACTACGAGCAGTACTTC. It encodes CASSSSGLNYEQYF.

J is TRBJ1-2 and V is TRBV13, with D hard to call. CDR1 and CDR2 (germline): PRHDT, FYEKMQ (reference sequence). V was cut by 0 bases and J by 4 bases, with 15 bases left in between. This CDR3 comprises 16 residues. The CDR3 DNA follows: TGTGCCAGCAGCTTAGGCGGGGAGGGAGGAAGCTATGGCTACACCTTC. Translating gives CASSLGGEGGSYGYTF.

This chain connects TRBV4-1 to TRBJ1-2; 7 positions agree with TRBD1. CDR1 is MGHRA and CDR2 is YSYEKL in the germline V gene. The trim removed 0 bases at V and 4 bases at J, leaving 5 bases unmatched. This CDR3 is built from 15 residues. CDR3 residues: CASSQDQGESYGYTF. The DNA for the CDR3 is TGCGCCAGCAGCCAAGATCAGGGGGAGTCCTATGGCTACACCTTC.

The CDR3 region is CASSPRGLSGNTIYF. DNA of the CDR3: TGTGCCAGCAGCCCCAGGGGGCTGTCTGGAAACACCATATATTTT. The chain is built from TRBV9 and TRBJ1-3; the match to TRBD1 covers 8 bases. This CDR3 is built from 15 residues. V was clipped by 4 bases and J by 1 base; unmatched bases: 4. Germline values: CDR1 SGDLS, CDR2 YYNGEE.

V gene TRBV9 combines with J gene TRBJ2-7; TRBD2 agrees at 9 bases. The CDR3 contains 16 residues. CDR1 SGDLS and CDR2 YYNGEE come from the germline V gene. V shed 3 bases and J 4 bases; nucleotides not matched to a gene: 11. The CDR3 nucleotides read TGTGCCAGCAGCGGGCTTGGTGCGGGGGGGCATTACGAGCAGTACTTC. Its translation: CASSGLGAGGHYEQYF.

The rearrangement links TRBV7-9 to TRBJ2-1; TRBD2 agrees at 8 bases. CDR1 SEHNR and CDR2 FQNEAQ come from the germline V gene (reference sequence). The CDR3 contains 15 residues. The J segment lost 8 bases and the V segment lost 1 base, leaving 7 bases of the junction unmatched. The CDR3, as DNA: TGTGCCAGCAGCTTAGGGCGGGGGGCGTCGGATGAGCAGTTCTTC. It encodes CASSLGRGASDEQFF.

This clone was seen a handful of times. The chain links TRBV19 to TRBJ2-3; 12 bases fit TRBD2. CDR3 length: 15 residues. Germline values: CDR1 LNHDA, CDR2 SQIVND (reference sequence). The junction had 7 bases not matched to a gene; V was cut back by 8 bases and J by 4 bases. The CDR3 loop is CASGLAGPGADTQYF. CDR3 DNA: TGTGCCAGTGGACTAGCGGGGCCCGGGGCAGATACGCAGTATTTT. Based on the CDR3 plus reference TRBV19 and TRBJ2-3, the full variable domain is DGGITQSPKYLFRKEGQNVTLSCEQNLNHDAMYWYRQDPGQGLRLIYYSQIVNDFQKGDIAEGYSVSREKKESFPLTVTSAQKNPTAFYLCASGLAGPGADTQYFGPGTRLTVL.

This chain links TRBV18 with TRBJ2-5; TRBD2 matches 13 bases. CDR3 size: 15 residues. The germline V gene encodes CDR1 KGHSH and CDR2 LQKENI. V lost 6 bases and J lost 5; bases outside the gene matches: 6. Here the CDR3 DNA reads TGTGCCAGCTCCCCGGGGACTAGCGGGGCGGAGACCCAGTACTTC. It encodes CASSPGTSGAETQYF.

This clone was detected only a few times. CDR3 sequence: CASRTGTASYNEQFF. The DNA of the CDR3 is TGTGCCAGCAGAACCGGGACAGCGTCCTACAATGAGCAGTTCTTC. V and J are TRBV5-5 and TRBJ2-1; 7 nucleotides match TRBD1. Germline loops: CDR1 SGHKS, CDR2 YYEKEE (reference sequence). V trimming: 5 bases; J trimming: 1 base; junction bases outside the gene matches: 6. CDR3 length: 15 residues.

This chain joins TRBV13 and TRBJ2-3; D uncertain. Germline values: CDR1 PRHDT, CDR2 FYEKMQ (reference sequence). The CDR3 is 15 residues long. V lost 0 bases to trimming and J lost 1 base, with 8 bases between them. The CDR3 sequence: CASSLGRDRTDTQYF. CDR3 bases: TGTGCCAGCAGCTTAGGCCGAGATCGCACAGATACGCAGTATTTT.

The chain has TRBV5-1 and TRBJ2-5; 9 nucleotides line up with TRBD1. The germline CDR1 and CDR2 sequences are SGHRS and YFSETQ. This CDR3 region has 14 residues. Losses at the gene ends were 4 bases for V and 2 bases for J; bases not matched to a gene: 3. The CDR3 DNA reads as TGCGCCAGCAGCCTCGGGACAGGGCAAGAGACCCAGTACTTC. It is translated as CASSLGTGQETQYF.

The J gene is TRBJ1-6, the V gene TRBV21-1; TRBD1 reflects the table's D call only, with no check against the DNA. TRBV21-1 is reported as a pseudogene. CDR3 length: 15 amino acids. Here the CDR3 reads CASRDRTGRGSPLHF. The CDR3 coding sequence is TGTGCCAGCAGGGACAGAACAGGGCGAGGGTCACCCCTCCACTTT.

CDR3 in DNA: TGTGCCTGGAGTGACGGACAGGGAGTCTTTTCGGGGCAGTTCTTC. The encoded protein is CAWSDGQGVFSGQFF. V gene TRBV30 combines with J gene TRBJ2-1; 8 nucleotides agree with TRBD1. Germline V gene data show CDR1 as GTSNPN and CDR2 as SVGIG (reference sequence). The CDR3 extends over 15 amino acids. Trimming took 1 base from V and 12 from J; bases not matched to a gene: 14.

The chain couples TRBV28 to TRBJ2-5; D not certain. The length of the CDR3 is 12 residues. Trimming took 6 bases from V and 3 from J, leaving 8 bases between them. Looked up from germline, CDR1 is MDHEN and CDR2 is SYDVKM. In DNA, the CDR3 is TGTGCCAGCAGCCAGGCCAAAGAGACCCAGTACTTC. Protein product: CASSQAKETQYF.

The rearrangement links TRBV7-9 to TRBJ2-7, with 9 bases lining up with TRBD2. Germline V gene data show CDR1 as SEHNR and CDR2 as FQNEAQ (reference sequence). The V gene end was trimmed by 2 bases and the J gene end by 0 bases; junction bases not matched to a gene: 11. This CDR3 spans 18 amino acids. CDR3 in DNA: TGTGCCAGCAGCTTACGGACTAGCGCGGGGCAGAGCTCCTACGAGCAGTACTTC. Encoded protein: CASSLRTSAGQSSYEQYF.

The chain couples TRBV7-9 to TRBJ2-2, with D maybe TRBD1 (5 bases). Looked up from germline, CDR1 is SEHNR and CDR2 is FQNEAQ (reference sequence). This CDR3 has 15 residues. Trimming took off 4 bases at V and 5 bases at J, with 14 bases between the two ends. In DNA form, the CDR3 reads TGTGCCAGCAGCTCCAATAGACAGTATACCGGGGAGCTGTTTTTT. Encoded protein: CASSSNRQYTGELFF. The entire variable domain, with the rest obtained from reference TRBV7-9 and TRBJ2-2, is as follows: DTGVSQNPRHKITKRGQNVTFRCDPISEHNRLYWYRQTLGQGPEFLTYFQNEAQLEKSRLLSDRFSAERPKGSFSTLEIQRTEQGDSAMYLCASSSNRQYTGELFFGEGSRLTVL.